The 11 T cell receptor beta chains below come from one sample, sequenced in a study of T-cell reconstitution after alpha-beta-depleted transplantation in children. Molecular barcoding with unique molecular identifiers was used for the TCRbeta library. TCRdb analysed the PCR reads with MiXCR anew, one entry per CDR3 protein. The profile shows 450,000 to 700,000 distinct CDR3 sequences, roughly 30% of them singletons. Sequences were derived from PBMCs, sampled before TCRalphabeta/CD19-depleted stem cell transplant. The receptor set was obtained from a boy under two years old with Wiskott-Aldrich syndrome, due to receive a stem cell transplant.

The chain joins TRBV20-1 to TRBJ2-5, with 7 nucleotides matching TRBD1. The V segment lost 1 base and the J segment 4 bases; nucleotides outside the gene matches: 6. This CDR3 region has 14 residues. Germline CDR1 and CDR2: DFQATT and SNEGSKA (reference sequence). This CDR3 is CSARGWTGGETQYF. DNA of the CDR3: TGCAGTGCTAGAGGCTGGACAGGTGGAGAGACCCAGTACTTC.

J is TRBJ1-4 and V is TRBV20-1; D gene ambiguous. Deletions cut 5 bases from V and 3 bases from J, with 13 bases between. The CDR3 loop spans 14 amino acids. Germline V gives CDR1 DFQATT, CDR2 SNEGSKA (reference sequence). Written as DNA, the CDR3 is TGCAGTGCTTCCCGCAGAAATGCTAATGAAAAACTGTTTTTT. It is translated as CSASRRNANEKLFF.

This clonotype was detected many times. J is TRBJ2-7 and V is TRBV12-3 or TRBV12-4; no firm D call. There are 13 residues in the CDR3. V was clipped by 3 bases and J by 2 bases, with 8 bases between them. This CDR3 is CASSFGPTYEQYF. The DNA of the CDR3 is TGTGCCAGCAGTTTCGGCCCGACCTACGAGCAGTACTTC.

The chain links TRBV24-1 to TRBJ2-5; 8 bases are shared with TRBD1. This CDR3 has 12 amino acids. CDR1 and CDR2 (germline): KGHDR, SFDVKD. The ends lost 12 bases at V and 2 bases at J; junction bases unmatched: 4. This CDR3 is CAPTGGQETQYF. CDR3 DNA: TGTGCCCCTACAGGGGGACAAGAGACCCAGTACTTC.

This clonotype was seen only a few times. The V and J genes are TRBV6-1 and TRBJ2-5, with 14 positions matching TRBD2. Germline loops: CDR1 MNHNS, CDR2 SASEGT. Unmatched junction bases numbered 8, after V lost 6 bases and J lost 5 bases. This CDR3 region has 16 residues. This CDR3 reads CASRTGLAGEGETQYF. The CDR3 region has the DNA TGTGCCAGCAGAACGGGACTAGCGGGAGAAGGCGAGACCCAGTACTTC.

This clonotype was seen a handful of times. V gene TRBV20-1 combines with J gene TRBJ1-1, with D uncertain. Looked up from germline, CDR1 is DFQATT and CDR2 is SNEGSKA (reference sequence). Trimming removed 6 bases from V and 1 base from J, with 12 bases in between. The CDR3 has 13 amino acids. The CDR3 DNA is TGCAGTGCAACCTTTGACCCGAACACTGAAGCTTTCTTT. This codes for CSATFDPNTEAFF.

The rearrangement links TRBV11-3 to TRBJ1-5; 7 positions match TRBD1. This CDR3 has 16 amino acids. The germline CDR1 and CDR2 sequences are SGHNT and YENEEA. V lost 3 bases to trimming and J lost 7 bases; unmatched junction nucleotides: 12. In DNA, the CDR3 is TGTGCCAGCAGCTTCCTCTCCCTAAGGGGGCGGCAGCCCCAGCATTTT. The encoded protein is CASSFLSLRGRQPQHF. Full variable domain (missing parts from reference TRBV11-3 and TRBJ1-5): EAGVVQSPRYKIIEKKQPVAFWCNPISGHNTLYWYLQNLGQGPELLIRYENEEAVDDSQLPKDRFSAERLKGVDSTLKIQPAELGDSAVYLCASSFLSLRGRQPQHFGDGTRLSIL.

This clonotype was observed a few times. The V call is TRBV7-3, the J call TRBJ2-3, with 9 positions matching TRBD2. CDR3 length: 17 residues. V was pared by 5 bases and J by 0 bases, with 9 bases of the junction left unmatched. Germline values: CDR1 SGHTA, CDR2 FQGTGA. The CDR3 region has the DNA TGTGCCAGCAGCGGTGGCGGGGGGGCCGGAAGCACAGATACGCAGTATTTT. This gives the protein CASSGGGGAGSTDTQYF.

The V and J genes are TRBV7-6 and TRBJ2-3; D is uncertain. V was trimmed by 1 base and J by 1 base, leaving 9 bases between them. This CDR3 is built from 15 residues. CDR1 SGHVS and CDR2 FNYEAQ come from the germline V gene. The CDR3 bases are TGTGCCAGCAGCTTAGTAGGCGAGGGCACAGATACGCAGTATTTT. It codes for CASSLVGEGTDTQYF.

This clonotype was seen just once. The chain links TRBV6-2 or TRBV6-3 to TRBJ2-1, with TRBD2 matching over 11 bases. Unmatched junction bases numbered 5, after V lost 5 bases and J lost 2 bases. The CDR3 sequence is 16 residues long. CDR1 is MNHEY, CDR2 SVGEGT, per germline. The CDR3 sequence: CASSQTSGAPYNEQFF. CDR3 nucleotide sequence: TGTGCCAGCAGTCAGACTAGCGGGGCCCCCTACAATGAGCAGTTCTTC.

In its sample, this clonotype was seen a few times. This rearrangement joins TRBV12-3 or TRBV12-4 to TRBJ2-6; D gene unclear. Deletions cut 4 bases from V and 0 bases from J, with 10 bases between. CDR3 size: 16 residues. The DNA of the CDR3 is TGTGCCAGCAGTTCTCTCAGGAGCTCTGGGGCCAACGTCCTGACTTTC. This gives the protein CASSSLRSSGANVLTF.